This record covers a single T cell receptor (beta chain). The PCR made use of 60 Vbeta and 13 Jbeta primers. Produced via immunoSEQ multiplex PCR; TCRdb's table is partial and in-frame only. This sample carries about 150,000 clones, about four fifths of them seen once, and the ten largest clones take roughly 6.7%. V shed 10 bases and J 10 bases; nucleotides not matched to a gene: 17. The CDR3 runs to 15 residues. Per the germline V gene, CDR1 is MNHEY and CDR2 is SMNVEV (reference sequence). This sample is part of a study of cytomegalovirus exposure and HLA in healthy donors. The sequence was obtained from a man aged 45-65 years in good health and CMV-seropositive. The sample taken for sequencing was PBMCs. The chain couples TRBV27 to TRBJ2-1, with 9 bases identical to TRBD2. The CDR3 spells CATSRGGRDPSEQFF. CDR3 sequence (DNA): TGTGCCACCTCCCGCGGCGGGAGGGACCCCAGCGAGCAGTTCTTC.